This is a list of T cell receptor beta chains from one sample in a study of blood T cell repertoires in COVID-19. Sequencing was performed with immunoSEQ multiplex PCR; in TCRdb, only in-frame clones are kept and a portion is missing. The table has just over 95,000 clones, around nine tenths seen once. The sample consisted of peripheral blood. The receptors shown here come from a human donor in a cohort sampled during active COVID-19. Both conserved end residues are part of each CDR3. The D gene is left open where the match is weak. Part of the rows lack a size; the others show once, few, many or a class for expanded clones.

>-|TRBJ2-1|TRBV9|once
TGTGCCAGCAGCTTAGATGTCTTACTAAATGAGCAGTTCTTC
CASSLDVLLNEQFF
>TRBD1|TRBJ1-5|TRBV25-1|-
TGTGCCAGCGGGGGACAGAACAATCAGCCCCAGCATTTT
CASGGQNNQPQHF
>-|TRBJ1-2|TRBV5-1|-
TGCGCCAGCAGCTTGAAAGGGGCGGACTATGGCTACACCTTC
CASSLKGADYGYTF
>-|TRBJ1-6|TRBV7-2|few
TGTGCCAGCAGCTATATTTTGTCGGGGGATTCACCCCTCCACTTT
CASSYILSGDSPLHF
>-|TRBJ2-7|TRBV5-6|-
TGTGCCAGCAGCTTGGGGACAGCCTTGGGGGAGCAGTACTTC
CASSLGTALGEQYF
>TRBD1|TRBJ2-3|TRBV5-6|few
TGTGCCAGCAGCCTGACAGGGTTCTCTAGCACAGATACGCAGTATTTT
CASSLTGFSSTDTQYF
>TRBD2|TRBJ2-1|TRBV9|once
TGTGCCAGCAGCGAGTGGGGACTAGCGGGGGGGACTTACAATGAGCAGTTCTTC
CASSEWGLAGGTYNEQFF
>-|TRBJ2-2|TRBV5-1|-
TGCGCCAGCAGCTTCGGACAGCCCCTGGGCACCGGGGAGCTGTTTTTT
CASSFGQPLGTGELFF
>-|TRBJ2-2|TRBV9|-
TGTGCCAGCAGCGTAGAGGTGGGGACAGGGGAGCTGTTTTTT
CASSVEVGTGELFF
>-|TRBJ2-1|TRBV14|-
TGTGCCAGCAGCCAAGGTGCGGGGACCTGGGAAACAAGGTACAATGAGCAGTTCTTC
CASSQGAGTWETRYNEQFF
>TRBD2|TRBJ2-2|TRBV6-2/TRBV6-3|-
TGTGCCAGCAGCCATTCCGGGACTACAAACACCGGGGAGCTGTTTTTT
CASSHSGTTNTGELFF
>TRBD1|TRBJ1-2|TRBV15|few
TGTGCCACCAGCTCGAGACAGGGGGCCATCTATGGCTACACCTTC
CATSSRQGAIYGYTF
>TRBD1|TRBJ1-2|TRBV6-5|-
TGTGCCAGCACCGAAACAGGGGTACGACATGGCTACACCTTC
CASTETGVRHGYTF
>-|TRBJ2-1|TRBV7-8|-
TGTGATCCTGGGGGCGGATACAATGAGCAGTTCTTC
CDPGGGYNEQFF
>-|TRBJ2-3|TRBV20-1|-
TGCAGTGCTGGAGCGGATACGCAGTATTTT
CSAGADTQYF
>-|TRBJ1-1|TRBV6-5|-
TGTGCCAGCAGTACCGCTACCGGGTCGAGAACTGAAGCTTTCTTT
CASSTATGSRTEAFF
>TRBD2|TRBJ2-7|TRBV5-4|-
TGTGCCAGCAGCTTGAGGACTAGCGGCTCCTACGAGCAGTACTTC
CASSLRTSGSYEQYF
>TRBD1|TRBJ1-5|TRBV15|-
TGTGCCACCAGCACCTTGGACAGGGGTAGCAATCAGCCCCAGCATTTT
CATSTLDRGSNQPQHF